These 21 T cell receptor beta chains share one sample of origin, sequenced in a study. The method was immunoSEQ multiplex PCR; TCRdb's version includes in-frame clones alone and lacks a portion of them. This table has tens of thousands of clones, approximately 92% appearing once. Input material: PBMCs. These receptors were taken from a man aged 40-49 years with rheumatoid arthritis.

This clone was detected only once. The chain uses TRBV30 and TRBJ1-4, with a possible D match to TRBD1 (5 bases). Per the germline V gene, CDR1 is GTSNPN and CDR2 is SVGIG (reference sequence). Between the trimmed V and J ends, which lost 3 bases and 5 bases, there was a span of 13 bases. The CDR3 sequence is 14 residues long. CDR3 nucleotide sequence: TGTGCCTGGAGGGGTTCAGGGTACAATGAAAAACTGTTTTTT. Protein: CAWRGSGYNEKLFF.

This clone appeared once. The chain combines TRBV5-8 with TRBJ1-5; 12 bases map to TRBD1. There are 17 residues in the CDR3. Germline V CDR1 and CDR2: SGHTS, YDEGEE. The J segment lost 5 bases and the V segment lost 3 bases, leaving 9 bases of the junction unmatched. The CDR3 nucleotides read TGTGCCAGCAGCTACCGGGACAGGGGGCGTAAAGATCAGCCCCAGCATTTT. Amino acid sequence: CASSYRDRGRKDQPQHF.

This chain links TRBV2 with TRBJ1-5; D gene unclear. The CDR3 totals 18 residues. Germline CDR1 is SNHLY and CDR2 is FYNNEI. V lost 0 bases and J lost 2, with 17 bases in between. CDR3 protein: CASSEALQAAGRNQPQHF. CDR3 bases: TGTGCCAGCAGTGAAGCGCTCCAGGCTGCTGGGCGCAATCAGCCCCAGCATTTT.

This chain connects TRBV4-1 to TRBJ2-5; 16 nucleotides align to TRBD2. Germline assignment: CDR1 MGHRA and CDR2 YSYEKL. The CDR3 runs 17 residues. Unmatched junction bases numbered 5, after V lost 4 bases and J lost 3 bases. CDR3 protein: CASSRGTSGRAEETQYF. The DNA of the CDR3 is TGCGCCAGCAGCCGGGGGACTAGCGGGAGGGCCGAAGAGACCCAGTACTTC.

V gene TRBV7-3 combines with J gene TRBJ1-4; 9 nucleotides line up with TRBD1. Germline V gene sequence: CDR1 SGHTA, CDR2 FQGTGA. The CDR3 runs to 14 residues. J was trimmed by 7 bases and V by 5 bases; bases with no gene match: 5. The DNA of the CDR3 is TGTGCCAGCAGCGACAGGGGGATGGGTGAAAAACTGTTTTTT. Protein sequence: CASSDRGMGEKLFF.

The genes are TRBV28 and TRBJ2-7; 8 nucleotides align to TRBD1. V shed 6 bases and J 4 bases; nucleotides not matched to a gene: 11. CDR3 length: 15 residues. CDR1 and CDR2 (germline): MDHEN, SYDVKM. DNA of the CDR3: TGTGCCAGCAGCTTCCGCCCGACAGGGGATTACGAGCAGTACTTC. Translation: CASSFRPTGDYEQYF.

The chain links TRBV28 to TRBJ1-5, with D possibly being TRBD1 (6 bases). Germline-derived CDR1 and CDR2 are MDHEN and SYDVKM. The CDR3 is 16 amino acids. Trimming took 10 bases from V and 6 from J, leaving 25 bases between them. CDR3 sequence: CATFSPLHGGPQPQHF. CDR3 nucleotides: TGTGCCACCTTCTCCCCTTTACACGGGGGGCCTCAGCCCCAGCATTTT.

The chain has TRBV7-2 and TRBJ2-7; D is unresolved. The V end was cut by 2 bases, the J end by 4 bases, with 6 bases between. Germline V gene sequence: CDR1 SGHTA, CDR2 FQGNSA. This CDR3 has 12 amino acids. CDR3 amino acids: CASSLLNYEQYF. In DNA form, the CDR3 reads TGTGCCAGCAGCTTACTCAATTACGAGCAGTACTTC.

The chain employs TRBV25-1 and TRBJ1-2; D might be TRBD1 (6 bases). CDR3 length equals 15 residues. V was cut by 6 bases and J by 2 bases, with 16 bases left in between. The germline V gene encodes CDR1 MGHDK and CDR2 SYGVNS. CDR3: CASRDRDIGNYGYTF. DNA for the CDR3: TGTGCCAGCAGGGACCGGGACATCGGAAACTATGGCTACACCTTC.

The chain is built from TRBV28 and TRBJ1-2; tentative D call: TRBD1 (5 bases). The CDR3 loop spans 14 amino acids. The germline V gene has CDR1 MDHEN and CDR2 SYDVKM. The V end lost 3 bases, the J end lost 4 bases, and 12 bases lay between the germline ends. CDR3 coding DNA: TGTGCCAGCAGTTTGCGGGACGGTCGCTATGGCTACACCTTC. It encodes CASSLRDGRYGYTF.

The chain joins TRBV6-4 to TRBJ2-1, with 9 bases fitting TRBD1. The germline V gene has CDR1 MRHNA and CDR2 SNTAGT. J was trimmed by 8 bases and V by 4 bases; bases with no gene match: 12. CDR3 length: 16 amino acids. The CDR3 nucleotides are TGTGCCAGCAGTGCCAAGGGCAGGACAGGGGAACATGAGCAGTTCTTC. Its translation: CASSAKGRTGEHEQFF.

This rearrangement joins TRBV20-1 to TRBJ1-5; D is perhaps TRBD1 (5 bases). This CDR3 is 11 amino acids long. V was clipped by 0 bases and J by 11 bases, with 8 bases between them. CDR1 and CDR2 (germline): DFQATT, SNEGSKA (reference sequence). The CDR3 loop reads CSARDPRAQHF. The CDR3 region has the DNA TGCAGTGCTAGAGACCCCAGGGCCCAGCATTTT.

The chain uses TRBV28 and TRBJ2-3, with 7 bases lining up with TRBD2. The germline gives CDR1 MDHEN, CDR2 SYDVKM. V shed 2 bases and J 10 bases; nucleotides not matched to a gene: 3. This CDR3 region has 12 residues. The CDR3, as DNA: TGTGCCAGCAGTTTAAGGCGGGAGCCGCAGTATTTT. Translating it yields CASSLRREPQYF.

The CDR3 spells CASSQDSTGDEQFF. The CDR3 DNA is TGTGCCAGCAGCCAAGATAGCACTGGAGATGAGCAGTTCTTC. The rearrangement uses TRBV14 and TRBJ2-1; D remains unclear. V was trimmed by 0 bases and J by 8 bases, leaving 11 bases between them. Germline V gene sequence: CDR1 SGHDN, CDR2 FVKESK. CDR3 length: 14 amino acids. Using reference TRBV14 and TRBJ2-1 for the parts outside the CDR3, the full variable domain is EAGVTQFPSHSVIEKGQTVTLRCDPISGHDNLYWYRRVMGKEIKFLLHFVKESKQDESGMPNNRFLAERTGGTYSTLKVQPAELEDSGVYFCASSQDSTGDEQFFGPGTRLTVL.

This clone was detected only once. This chain links TRBV13 with TRBJ2-5; TRBD1 aligns across 8 bases. From germline, CDR1 is PRHDT and CDR2 FYEKMQ (reference sequence). This CDR3 comprises 16 residues. V was clipped by 5 bases and J by 0 bases; unmatched bases: 8. As DNA, the CDR3 is TGTGCCAGCAGCCCAACCGGGACAGGTAACCAAGAGACCCAGTACTTC. This translates into CASSPTGTGNQETQYF. The whole variable domain, filled in from reference TRBV13 and TRBJ2-5, reads AAGVIQSPRHLIKEKRETATLKCYPIPRHDTVYWYQQGPGQDPQFLISFYEKMQSDKGSIPDRFSAQQFSDYHSELNMSSLELGDSALYFCASSPTGTGNQETQYFGPGTRLLVL.

In its sample, this clone was seen once. The CDR3 spells CASSSPVMHDEQFF. The CDR3 DNA follows: TGTGCCAGCAGTTCTCCGGTTATGCACGATGAGCAGTTCTTC. This chain connects TRBV28 to TRBJ2-1; D is uncertain. Per germline, CDR1 MDHEN and CDR2 SYDVKM. V dropped 4 bases and J dropped 8 bases, with 15 bases sitting between them. The CDR3 is 14 amino acids.

The genes are TRBV19 and TRBJ1-2, with 7 bases matching TRBD1. This CDR3 contains 16 residues. The J segment lost 1 base and the V segment lost 6 bases, leaving 11 bases of the junction unmatched. CDR1 LNHDA and CDR2 SQIVND come from the germline V gene (reference sequence). CDR3 amino acids: CASSKLTGQSNYGYTF. In DNA, the CDR3 is TGTGCCAGTAGCAAACTAACGGGACAGAGTAACTATGGCTACACCTTC.

This clone was seen only a few times. V is TRBV4-1 and J is TRBJ1-5; perhaps TRBD1 as D (5 bases). Trimming took off 0 bases at V and 6 bases at J, with 12 bases between the two ends. CDR3 length: 15 amino acids. CDR1 is MGHRA, CDR2 YSYEKL, per germline. The CDR3 spells CASSQEFREPQPQHF. For the CDR3, the DNA is TGCGCCAGCAGCCAAGAATTCAGGGAACCTCAGCCCCAGCATTTT.

The chain recombines TRBV9 with TRBJ2-1; no definite D call. The V end lost 0 bases, the J end lost 8 bases, and 9 bases lay between the germline ends. CDR1 and CDR2 (germline): SGDLS, YYNGEE. The length of the CDR3 is 13 residues. The CDR3 coding sequence is TGTGCCAGCAGCGTAGTCGATTCGGATGAGCAGTTCTTC. Its translation is CASSVVDSDEQFF.

This chain links TRBV3-1 (or the pseudogene TRBV3-2) with TRBJ1-3; 7 nucleotides align to TRBD1. The CDR3 has 15 residues. V trimming: 1 base; J trimming: 3 bases; junction bases outside the gene matches: 3. Germline values: CDR1 LGHDT, CDR2 YNNKEL (reference sequence). Written as DNA, the CDR3 is TGTGCCAGCAGCCAAGGACAGGGTGGTGGAAACACCATATATTTT. This codes for CASSQGQGGGNTIYF.

The gene calls are TRBV7-2 and TRBJ1-2, with 7 bases identical to TRBD1. The CDR3 runs 17 residues. Germline lookup yields CDR1 SGHTA and CDR2 FQGNSA. V gave up 5 bases and J gave up 0 bases; unmatched junction bases: 12. The DNA of the CDR3 is TGTGCCAGCAGCGGAAGACAGGGACCCAAAACTAACTATGGCTACACCTTC. Protein product: CASSGRQGPKTNYGYTF. The variable domain in full, with the rest retrieved from reference TRBV7-2 and TRBJ1-2, is GAGVSQSPSNKVTEKGKDVELRCDPISGHTALYWYRQSLGQGLEFLIYFQGNSAPDKSGLPSDRFSAERTGGSVSTLTIQRTQQEDSAVYLCASSGRQGPKTNYGYTFGSGTRLTVV.